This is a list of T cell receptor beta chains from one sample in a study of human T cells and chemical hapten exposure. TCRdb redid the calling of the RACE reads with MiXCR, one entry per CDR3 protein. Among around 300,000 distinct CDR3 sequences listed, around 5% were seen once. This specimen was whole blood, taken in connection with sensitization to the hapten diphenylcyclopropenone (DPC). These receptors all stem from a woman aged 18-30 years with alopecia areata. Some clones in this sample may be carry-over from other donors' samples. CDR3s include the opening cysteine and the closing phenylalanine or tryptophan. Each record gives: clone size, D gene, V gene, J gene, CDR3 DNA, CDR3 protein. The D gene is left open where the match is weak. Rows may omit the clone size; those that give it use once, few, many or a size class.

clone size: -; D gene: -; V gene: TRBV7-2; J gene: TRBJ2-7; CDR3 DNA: TGTGCCAGCAGCTTTGCCGGTCGCTACGAGCAGTACTTC; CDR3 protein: CASSFAGRYEQYF
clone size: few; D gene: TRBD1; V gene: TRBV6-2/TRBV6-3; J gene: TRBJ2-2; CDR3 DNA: TGTGCCAGCAGTCGGGACAGGGGGGCCGGGGAGCTGTTTTTT; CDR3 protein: CASSRDRGAGELFF
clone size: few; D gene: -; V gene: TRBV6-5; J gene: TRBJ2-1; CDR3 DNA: TGTGCCAGCAGTTCGGGGCCTGGTGCCTACAATGAGCAGTTCTTC; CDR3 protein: CASSSGPGAYNEQFF
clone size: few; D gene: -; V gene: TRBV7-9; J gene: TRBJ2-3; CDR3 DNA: TGTGCCAGCGGCTGGGCGGCTAGCACAGATACGCAGTATTTT; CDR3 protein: CASGWAASTDTQYF
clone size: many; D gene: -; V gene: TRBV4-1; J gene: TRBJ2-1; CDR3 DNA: TGCGCCAGCAGCCAAGTCTTAACGACGGGGGCGAGCCGCTACAATGAGCAGTTCTTC; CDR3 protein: CASSQVLTTGASRYNEQFF
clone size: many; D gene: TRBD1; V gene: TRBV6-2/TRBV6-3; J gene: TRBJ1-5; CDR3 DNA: TGTGCCAGCAGTTACTCGGACAGGGGGCTGGGTAATCAGCCCCAGCATTTT; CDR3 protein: CASSYSDRGLGNQPQHF
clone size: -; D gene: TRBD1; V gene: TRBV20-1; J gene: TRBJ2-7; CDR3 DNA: TGCAGTGCTAGAGACGTGGACAGGGGAAACTACGAGCAGTACTTC; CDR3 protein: CSARDVDRGNYEQYF
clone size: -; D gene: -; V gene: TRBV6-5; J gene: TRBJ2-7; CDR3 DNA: TGTGCCAGCAGCGGATTAGGGACTCGCTACGAGCAGTACTTC; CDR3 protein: CASSGLGTRYEQYF
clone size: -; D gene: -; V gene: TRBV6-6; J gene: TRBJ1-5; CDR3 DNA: TGTGCCAGCAGTGACACCAGCAATCAGCCCCAGCATTTT; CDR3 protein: CASSDTSNQPQHF
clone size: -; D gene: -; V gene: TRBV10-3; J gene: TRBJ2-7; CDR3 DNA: TGTGCCATCAGTGAGTCGCAACTCGGATCCTACGAGCAGTACTTC; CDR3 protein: CAISESQLGSYEQYF
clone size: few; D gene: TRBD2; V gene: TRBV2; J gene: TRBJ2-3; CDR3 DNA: TGTGCCAGCGCCCCGAGGACTAGCGGTGGAGATACGCAGTATTTT; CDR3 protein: CASAPRTSGGDTQYF
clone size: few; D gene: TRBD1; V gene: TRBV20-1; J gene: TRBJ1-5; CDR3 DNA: TGCAGTGCCCAGGACAGGAGGGGTGAGGAGCCCCAGCATTTT; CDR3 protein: CSAQDRRGEEPQHF
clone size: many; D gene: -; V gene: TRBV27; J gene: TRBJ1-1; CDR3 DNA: TGTGCCAGCAGTTTATACCCGGGTCACACTGAAGCTTTCTTT; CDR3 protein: CASSLYPGHTEAFF
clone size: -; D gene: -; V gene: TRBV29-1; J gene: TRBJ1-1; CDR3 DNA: TGCAGCGGGGTTTCGAACACTGAAGCTTTCTTT; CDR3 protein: CSGVSNTEAFF
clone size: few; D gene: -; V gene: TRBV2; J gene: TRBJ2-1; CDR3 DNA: TGTGCCAGCAGTGAAGCGCAGGAGAGCCGACAGTTCTTC; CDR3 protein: CASSEAQESRQFF
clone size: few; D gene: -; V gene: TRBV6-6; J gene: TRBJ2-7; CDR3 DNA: TGTGCCAGCACTCTAGCATCGAGCTCCTACGAGCAGTACTTC; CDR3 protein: CASTLASSSYEQYF
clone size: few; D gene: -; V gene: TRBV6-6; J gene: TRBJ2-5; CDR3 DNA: TGTGCCAGCAGTCCGATGAACGGGGAGACCCAGTACTTC; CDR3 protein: CASSPMNGETQYF
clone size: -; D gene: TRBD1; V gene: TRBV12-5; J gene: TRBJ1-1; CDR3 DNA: TGTGCTAGTGGTTTAGACAGGGGCACTGAAGCTTTCTTT; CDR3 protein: CASGLDRGTEAFF
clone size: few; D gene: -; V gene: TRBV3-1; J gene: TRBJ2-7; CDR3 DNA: TGTGCCAGCAGCCAACTCCACGAGCAGTACTTC; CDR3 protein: CASSQLHEQYF
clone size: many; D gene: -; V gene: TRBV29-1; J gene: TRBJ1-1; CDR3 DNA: TGCAGCGTTGGGAATTTCCGCCACACGGTCACTGAAGCTTTCTTT; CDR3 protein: CSVGNFRHTVTEAFF
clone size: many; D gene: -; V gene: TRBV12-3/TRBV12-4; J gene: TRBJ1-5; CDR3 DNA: TGTGCCAGCAGTGGTGTGGGGGACTATCAGCCCCAGCATTTT; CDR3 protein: CASSGVGDYQPQHF
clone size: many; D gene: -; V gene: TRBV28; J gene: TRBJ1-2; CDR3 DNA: TGTGCCAGCAGTACAGACGGTCTCACCACCTTC; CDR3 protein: CASSTDGLTTF
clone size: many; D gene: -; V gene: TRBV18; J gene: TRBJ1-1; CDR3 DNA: TGTGCCAGCTCACCAGAGCGGACTGAAGCTTTCTTT; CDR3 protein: CASSPERTEAFF
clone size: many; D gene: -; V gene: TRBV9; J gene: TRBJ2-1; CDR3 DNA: TGTGCCAGCAGCCCCCACTTGAAGGGGGATTACAATGAGCAGTTCTTC; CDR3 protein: CASSPHLKGDYNEQFF
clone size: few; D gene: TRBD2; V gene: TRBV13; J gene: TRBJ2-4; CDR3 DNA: TGTGCCAGCAGCTTAGGCGGTTGGACTAGCGAACTACTAGCCAAAAACATTCAGTACTTC; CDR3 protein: CASSLGGWTSELLAKNIQYF